Listed below are T cell receptor beta chains from one sample, sequenced in a study of blood T cell repertoires in COVID-19. Method: immunoSEQ multiplex PCR; TCRdb's copy keeps in-frame clones and lacks some. The sample has 200,000 to 250,000 clones; about 90% are singletons. Sequenced input: peripheral blood. The receptors were sampled from a woman aged 60-70 years with acute or convalescent COVID-19. CDR3s include the opening cysteine and the closing phenylalanine or tryptophan. A D gene is named only where the DNA matches it firmly.

TRBJ1-1 13 . TRBV7-3 CASSSTGNTEAFF TGTGCCAGCAGCTCGACAGGGAACACTGAAGCTTTCTTT
TRBJ2-3 13 . TRBV12-3/TRBV12-4 CASTLFAGNTQYF TGTGCCAGCACCCTCTTCGCCGGGAATACGCAGTATTTT
TRBJ2-1 18 TRBD2 TRBV12-5 CASGPLAGGGRAYNEQFF TGTGCTAGTGGACCGCTAGCGGGGGGTGGAAGGGCCTACAATGAGCAGTTCTTC
TRBJ2-3 17 TRBD2 TRBV7-2 CASSRRLAGMSTDTQYF TGTGCCAGCAGCCGCAGACTAGCGGGGATGAGCACAGATACGCAGTATTTT
TRBJ2-6 16 . TRBV6-5 CASSYWLASGANVLTF TGTGCCAGCAGTTACTGGCTAGCGTCTGGGGCCAACGTCCTGACTTTC
TRBJ1-1 14 . TRBV6-5 CASRATAMNTEAFF TGTGCCAGCAGGGCGACAGCCATGAACACTGAAGCTTTCTTT
TRBJ2-5 19 TRBD1 TRBV4-2 CASSLYTGTGIFREETQYF TGTGCCAGCAGTCTTTATACCGGGACAGGGATCTTTAGGGAAGAGACCCAGTACTTC
TRBJ1-3 14 TRBD1 TRBV15 CATSTGPPGNTIYF TGTGCCACCTCGACAGGGCCCCCTGGAAACACCATATATTTT
TRBJ1-5 17 . TRBV15 CATSRETGLRSNQPQHF TGTGCCACCAGCAGAGAAACGGGACTCCGTAGCAATCAGCCCCAGCATTTT
TRBJ1-1 13 . TRBV6-5 CASRGTPYTEAFF TGTGCCAGCAGAGGGACACCCTACACTGAAGCTTTCTTT